This T cell receptor (beta chain) was sequenced for a study of T cell changes during pregnancy in multiple sclerosis. Assay: immunoSEQ multiplex PCR; the TCRdb copy retains only in-frame clones and omits some. Altogether approximately 60,000 clones are present, around 93% being singletons, with the ten largest covering around 3.3%. Trimming pared 0 bases from V and 4 bases from J, leaving 12 bases between. CDR1 is MNHEY, CDR2 SVGAGI, per germline. The CDR3 is made up of 15 amino acids. The origin of this receptor is a female donor in good health, enrolled as a control in a pregnancy study. This specimen was peripheral blood, taken after pregnancy. V gene TRBV6-5 combines with J gene TRBJ1-2, with D possibly being TRBD1 (5 bases). This chain's CDR3 is CASSYSIGGAYGYTF. The CDR3 bases are TGTGCCAGCAGTTACTCGATCGGCGGGGCCTATGGCTACACCTTC.